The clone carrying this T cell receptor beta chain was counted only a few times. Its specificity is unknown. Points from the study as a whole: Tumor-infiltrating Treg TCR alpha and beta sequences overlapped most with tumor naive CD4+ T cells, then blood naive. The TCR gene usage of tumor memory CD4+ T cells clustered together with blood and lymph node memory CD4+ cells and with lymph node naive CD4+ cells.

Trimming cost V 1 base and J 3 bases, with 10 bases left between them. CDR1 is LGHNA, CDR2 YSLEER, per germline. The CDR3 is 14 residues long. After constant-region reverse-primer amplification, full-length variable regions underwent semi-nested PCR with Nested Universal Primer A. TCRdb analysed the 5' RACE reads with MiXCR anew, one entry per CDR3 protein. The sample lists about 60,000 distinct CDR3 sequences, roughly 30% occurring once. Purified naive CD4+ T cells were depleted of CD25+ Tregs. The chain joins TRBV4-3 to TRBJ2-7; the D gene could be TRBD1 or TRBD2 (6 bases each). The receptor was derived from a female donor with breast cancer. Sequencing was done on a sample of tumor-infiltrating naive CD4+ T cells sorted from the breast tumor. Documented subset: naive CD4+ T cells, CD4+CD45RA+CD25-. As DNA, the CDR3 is TGCGCCAGCAGCCAAGTCGGGGGCTACTACGAGCAGTACTTC. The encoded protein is CASSQVGGYYEQYF.